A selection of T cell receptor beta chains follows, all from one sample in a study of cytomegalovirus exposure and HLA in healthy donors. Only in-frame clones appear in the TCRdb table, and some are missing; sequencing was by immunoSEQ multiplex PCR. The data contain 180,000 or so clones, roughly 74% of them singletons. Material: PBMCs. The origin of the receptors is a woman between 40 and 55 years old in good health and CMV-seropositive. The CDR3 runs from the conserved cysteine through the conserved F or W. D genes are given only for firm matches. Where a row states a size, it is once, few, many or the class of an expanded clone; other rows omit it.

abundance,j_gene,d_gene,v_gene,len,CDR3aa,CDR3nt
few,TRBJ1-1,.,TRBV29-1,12,CSAGLGGTEAFF,TGCAGCGCCGGGCTCGGGGGCACTGAAGCTTTCTTT
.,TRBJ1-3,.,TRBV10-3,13,CAMWTEGWDTIYF,TGTGCCATGTGGACAGAAGGCTGGGACACCATATATTTT
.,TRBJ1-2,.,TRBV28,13,CASSFSYNYGYTF,TGTGCCAGCAGTTTCAGTTATAACTATGGCTACACCTTC
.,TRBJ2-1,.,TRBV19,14,CASSIARVGSEQFF,TGTGCCAGTAGTATAGCCAGGGTGGGGTCTGAGCAGTTCTTC
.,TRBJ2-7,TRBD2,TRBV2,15,CASSDRGSGKDEQYF,TGTGCCAGCAGTGATCGGGGGAGCGGGAAGGACGAGCAGTACTTC
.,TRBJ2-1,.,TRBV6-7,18,CASSYSPEPGAGPDEQFF,TGTGCCAGCAGTTACTCCCCGGAACCAGGCGCGGGACCGGATGAGCAGTTCTTC
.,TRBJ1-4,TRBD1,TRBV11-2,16,CASSFGGTATNEKLFF,TGTGCCAGCAGCTTTGGTGGGACAGCAACTAATGAAAAACTGTTTTTT
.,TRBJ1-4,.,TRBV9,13,CASSVVEGEKLFF,TGTGCCAGCAGCGTAGTAGAGGGTGAAAAACTGTTTTTT
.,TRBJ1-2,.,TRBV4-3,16,CASSPLGVGRTSGYTF,TGCGCCAGCAGCCCATTAGGCGTGGGCAGGACTTCTGGCTACACCTTC
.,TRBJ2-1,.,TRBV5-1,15,CASSLQGSFNNEQFF,TGCGCCAGCAGCTTGCAGGGATCTTTCAACAATGAGCAGTTCTTC
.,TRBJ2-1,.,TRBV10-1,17,CASSESLDFGSYNEQFF,TGCGCCAGCAGTGAGTCGTTGGACTTTGGTTCCTACAATGAGCAGTTCTTC
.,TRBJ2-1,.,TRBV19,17,CASTSFYSQGGYNEQFF,TGTGCCAGTACGTCTTTCTACTCGCAGGGGGGATACAATGAGCAGTTCTTC
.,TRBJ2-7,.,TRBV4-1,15,CASSQDLGRIYEQYF,TGCGCCAGCAGCCAAGATCTAGGTAGGATCTACGAGCAGTACTTC
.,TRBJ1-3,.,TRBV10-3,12,CASGTEGNTIYF,TGTGCCAGCGGGACCGAAGGAAACACCATATATTTT
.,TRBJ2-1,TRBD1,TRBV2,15,CASGGDRGHGNEQFF,TGTGCCAGCGGAGGGGACAGGGGGCATGGCAATGAGCAGTTCTTC
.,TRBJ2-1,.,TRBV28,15,CASSYRDLQGNEQFF,TGTGCCAGCAGTTACAGGGACCTCCAAGGGAATGAGCAGTTCTTC
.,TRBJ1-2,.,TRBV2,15,CASSEFSSLSYGYTF,TGTGCCAGCAGTGAGTTCAGCTCACTATCTTATGGCTACACCTTC
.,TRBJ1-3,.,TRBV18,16,CASSLDSPVSGNTIYF,TGTGCCAGCTCACTGGACAGCCCCGTCTCTGGAAACACCATATATTTT
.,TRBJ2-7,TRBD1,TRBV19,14,CASSGQGSSYEQYF,TGTGCCAGTAGTGGACAGGGGTCCTCCTACGAGCAGTACTTC
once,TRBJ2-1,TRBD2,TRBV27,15,CASSLPGLEYNEQFF,TGTGCCAGCAGTTTGCCGGGACTAGAATACAATGAGCAGTTCTTC
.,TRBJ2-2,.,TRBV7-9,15,CASSFFERYTGELFF,TGTGCCAGCAGTTTCTTCGAGCGATACACCGGGGAGCTGTTTTTT
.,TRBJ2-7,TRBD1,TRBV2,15,CASRMIRDSLYEQYF,TGTGCCAGCAGAATGATCCGGGACAGCCTCTACGAGCAGTACTTC
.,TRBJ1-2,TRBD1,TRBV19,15,CASRKGQGEVYGYTF,TGTGCCAGTAGGAAAGGACAGGGGGAAGTCTATGGCTACACCTTC
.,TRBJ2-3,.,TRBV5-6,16,CASSLRSLVGSNTQYF,TGTGCCAGCAGCTTGAGATCCCTCGTGGGCTCCAATACGCAGTATTTT
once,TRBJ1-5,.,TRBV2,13,CASSDGGPQPQHF,TGTGCCAGCAGTGACGGGGGGCCTCAGCCCCAGCATTTT
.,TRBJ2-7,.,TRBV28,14,CASSFRGGASEQYF,TGTGCCAGCAGTTTCCGCGGGGGCGCATCCGAGCAGTACTTC
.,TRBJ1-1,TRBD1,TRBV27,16,CASSSLTDRADTEAFF,TGTGCCAGCAGTTCGTTAACGGACAGGGCGGACACTGAAGCTTTCTTT
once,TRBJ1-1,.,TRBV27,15,CASGLGGGGIAEAFF,TGTGCCAGCGGTTTAGGGGGGGGAGGGATCGCTGAAGCTTTCTTT
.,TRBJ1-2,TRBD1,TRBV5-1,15,CASSMQGAGVDGYTF,TGCGCCAGCAGCATGCAGGGGGCGGGCGTCGATGGCTACACCTTC
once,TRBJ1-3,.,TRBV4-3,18,CASSQDPTPRSSGTTIYF,TGCGCCAGCAGCCAAGATCCCACCCCCCGGAGCTCTGGAACCACCATATATTTT
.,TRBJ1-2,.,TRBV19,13,CASSISLNYGYTF,TGTGCCAGTAGTATATCACTGAACTATGGCTACACCTTC
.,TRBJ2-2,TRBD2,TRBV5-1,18,CASSPRGGVAGGTGELFF,TGCGCCAGCAGCCCCCGGGGCGGAGTAGCGGGAGGGACCGGGGAGCTGTTTTTT